The T cell receptor (beta chain) under discussion was sequenced for a study of human T cells and chemical hapten exposure. V lost 4 bases to trimming and J lost 2 bases; unmatched junction nucleotides: 4. This CDR3 is 15 amino acids long. Germline V lookup: CDR1 SEHNR, CDR2 FQNEAQ (reference sequence). TCRdb called the 5' RACE reads again in MiXCR, with one record for every CDR3 protein. The data contain under 150,000 distinct CDR3 sequences, around a fifth of them singletons. Unfractionated whole blood served as the source for total RNA extraction. The sequence was collected from a human donor in good health. The chain links TRBV7-9 to TRBJ1-2; 10 nucleotides match TRBD1. The DNA of the CDR3 is TGTGCCAGCAGCTCCCGGACAGGGGGGAACTATGGCTACACCTTC. The encoded protein is CASSSRTGGNYGYTF.